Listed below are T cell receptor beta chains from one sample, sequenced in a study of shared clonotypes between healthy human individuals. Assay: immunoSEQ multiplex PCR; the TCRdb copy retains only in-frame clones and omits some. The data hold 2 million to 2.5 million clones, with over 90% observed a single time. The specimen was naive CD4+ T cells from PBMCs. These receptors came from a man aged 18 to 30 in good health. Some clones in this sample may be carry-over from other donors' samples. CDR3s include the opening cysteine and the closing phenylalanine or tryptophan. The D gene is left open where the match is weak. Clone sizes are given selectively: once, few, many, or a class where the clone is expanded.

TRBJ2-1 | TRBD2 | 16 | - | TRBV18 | CASSPRGLAVYNEQFF
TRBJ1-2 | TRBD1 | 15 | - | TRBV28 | CASRGPGTALYGYTF
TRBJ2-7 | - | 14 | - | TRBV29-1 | CSVGLDGNRDEQYF
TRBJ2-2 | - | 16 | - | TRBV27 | CASSPTSPRGTGELFF
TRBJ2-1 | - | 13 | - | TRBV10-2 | CASSGYGPNEQFF
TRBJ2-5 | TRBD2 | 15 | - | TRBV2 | CASRGTSGPQETQYF
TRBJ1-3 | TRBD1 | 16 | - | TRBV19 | CASSPDRLSSGNTIYF
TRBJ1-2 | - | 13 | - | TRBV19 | CASSTGHQYGYTF
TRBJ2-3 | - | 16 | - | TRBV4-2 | CASSQDLAGGTDTQYF
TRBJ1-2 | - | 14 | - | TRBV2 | CASSEVEGVYGYTF
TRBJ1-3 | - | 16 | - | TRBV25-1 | CASSGRQAGSGNTIYF
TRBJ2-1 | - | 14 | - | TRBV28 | CASSSHSPVDEQFF
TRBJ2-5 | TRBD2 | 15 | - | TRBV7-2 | CASRDAGGPEETQYF
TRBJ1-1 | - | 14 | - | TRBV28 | CASSLSGSIPEAFF
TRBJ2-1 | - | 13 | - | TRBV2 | CASTSGGLNEQFF
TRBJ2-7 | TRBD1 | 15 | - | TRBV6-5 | CASSYSTGGPYEQYF
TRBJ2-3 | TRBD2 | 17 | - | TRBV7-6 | CASSLAGATSGIDTQYF
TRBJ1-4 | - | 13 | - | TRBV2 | CASEAGFNEKLFF
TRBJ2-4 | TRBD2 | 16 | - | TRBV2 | CASSDQLAIGKNIQYF
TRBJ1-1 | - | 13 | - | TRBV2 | CASRDTMNTEAFF
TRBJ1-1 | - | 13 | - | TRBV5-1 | CASSLRVNTEAFF
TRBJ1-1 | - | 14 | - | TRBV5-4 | CASTHGARNTEAFF
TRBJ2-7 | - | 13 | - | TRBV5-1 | CASSLGRRYEQYF
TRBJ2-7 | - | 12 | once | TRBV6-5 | CASNNRQTEQYF
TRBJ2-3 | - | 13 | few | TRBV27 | CASSLDRGATQYF
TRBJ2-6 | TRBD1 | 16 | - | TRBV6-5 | CASSYEGGAGANVLTF
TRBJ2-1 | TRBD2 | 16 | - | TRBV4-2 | CASSLPGLAGHNEQFF
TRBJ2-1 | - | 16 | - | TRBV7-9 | CASSLRYGTSYNEQFF
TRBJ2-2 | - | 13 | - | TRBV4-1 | CASSHGGTGELFF
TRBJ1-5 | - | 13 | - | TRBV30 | CAWSTQGSQPQHF
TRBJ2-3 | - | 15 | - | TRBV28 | CASSRRGTGVNTQYF
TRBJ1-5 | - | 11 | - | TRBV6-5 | CASGRRQPQHF
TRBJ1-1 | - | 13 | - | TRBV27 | CASRHPGNTEAFF
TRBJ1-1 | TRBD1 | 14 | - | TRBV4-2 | CASSPDRVNTEAFF
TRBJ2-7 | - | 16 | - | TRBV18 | CASSADVFRLSYEQYF
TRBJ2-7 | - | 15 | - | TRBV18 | CASSPPVSGSGEQYF
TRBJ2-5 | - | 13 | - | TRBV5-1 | CASSSGSEETQYF
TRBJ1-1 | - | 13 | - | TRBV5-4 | CASSIRVNTEAFF
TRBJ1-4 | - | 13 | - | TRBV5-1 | CASSLGGTEKLFF
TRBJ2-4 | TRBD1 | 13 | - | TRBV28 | CATHRGRWDIQYF
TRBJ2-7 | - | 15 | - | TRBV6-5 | CASSFRLGSATEQYF
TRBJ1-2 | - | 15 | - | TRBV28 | CASSSTGISDYGYTF
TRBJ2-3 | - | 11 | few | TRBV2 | CASSFTDTQYF
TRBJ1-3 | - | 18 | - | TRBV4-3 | CASSQDGGQMDAGNTIYF
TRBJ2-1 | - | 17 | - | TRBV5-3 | CARSLANRGSSYNEQFF
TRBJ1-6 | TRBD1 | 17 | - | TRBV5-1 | CASSLAFGTDYNSPLHF
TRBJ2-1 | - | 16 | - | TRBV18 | CASSPLLGGTGNEQFF